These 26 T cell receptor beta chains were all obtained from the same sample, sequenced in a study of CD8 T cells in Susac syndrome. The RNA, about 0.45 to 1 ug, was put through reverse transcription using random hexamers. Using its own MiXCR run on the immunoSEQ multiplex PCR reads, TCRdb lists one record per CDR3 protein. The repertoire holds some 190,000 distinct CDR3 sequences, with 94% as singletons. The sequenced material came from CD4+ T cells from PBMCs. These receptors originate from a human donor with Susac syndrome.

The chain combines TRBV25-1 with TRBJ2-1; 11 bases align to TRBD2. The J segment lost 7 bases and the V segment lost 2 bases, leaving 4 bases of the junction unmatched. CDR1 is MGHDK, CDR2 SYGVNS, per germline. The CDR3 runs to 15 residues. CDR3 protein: CASSEGLAGGNEQFF. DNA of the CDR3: TGTGCCAGCAGTGAAGGTCTAGCGGGGGGAAATGAGCAGTTCTTC.

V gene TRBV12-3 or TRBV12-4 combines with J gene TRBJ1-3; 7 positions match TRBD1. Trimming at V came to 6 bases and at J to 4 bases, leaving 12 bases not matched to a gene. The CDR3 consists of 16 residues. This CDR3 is CASSRSPRGMGNTIYF. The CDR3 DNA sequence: TGTGCCAGCAGCAGAAGTCCCAGGGGGATGGGAAACACCATATATTTT.

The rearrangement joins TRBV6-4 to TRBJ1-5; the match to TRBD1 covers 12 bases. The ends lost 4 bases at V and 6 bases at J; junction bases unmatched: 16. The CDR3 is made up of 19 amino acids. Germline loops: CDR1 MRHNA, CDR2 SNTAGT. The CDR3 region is CASSARGGTGGEVAQPQHF. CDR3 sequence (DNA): TGTGCCAGCAGTGCTCGGGGAGGGACAGGGGGCGAGGTAGCTCAGCCCCAGCATTTT.

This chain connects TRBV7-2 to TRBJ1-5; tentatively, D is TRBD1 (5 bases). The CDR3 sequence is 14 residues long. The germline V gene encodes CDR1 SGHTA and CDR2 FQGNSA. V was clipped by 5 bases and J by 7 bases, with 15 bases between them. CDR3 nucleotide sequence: TGTGCCAGCAGCCCTCAAACAGGCGCACAGCCCCAGCATTTT. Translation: CASSPQTGAQPQHF.

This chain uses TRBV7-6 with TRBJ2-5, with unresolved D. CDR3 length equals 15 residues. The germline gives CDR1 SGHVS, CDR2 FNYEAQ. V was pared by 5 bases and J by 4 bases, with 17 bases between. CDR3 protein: CASSGDRNSRETQYF. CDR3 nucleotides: TGTGCCAGCAGCGGCGACCGAAATAGTCGAGAGACCCAGTACTTC.

The CDR3 spells CSVLLGAGGFNQPQHF. For the CDR3, the DNA is TGCAGCGTTCTCCTTGGGGCCGGGGGCTTCAATCAGCCCCAGCATTTT. The chain has TRBV29-1 and TRBJ1-5; TRBD1 might be the D (6 bases). The CDR3 sequence is 16 residues long. Between the trimmed V and J ends, which lost 5 bases and 3 bases, there was a span of 20 bases. Germline V gene lookup returns CDR1 SQVTM and CDR2 ANQGSEA. Variable domain in full (rest from reference TRBV29-1 and TRBJ1-5): SAVISQKPSRDICQRGTSLTIQCQVDSQVTMMFWYRQQPGQSLTLIATANQGSEATYESGFVIDKFPISRPNLTFSTLTVSNMSPEDSSIYLCSVLLGAGGFNQPQHFGDGTRLSIL.

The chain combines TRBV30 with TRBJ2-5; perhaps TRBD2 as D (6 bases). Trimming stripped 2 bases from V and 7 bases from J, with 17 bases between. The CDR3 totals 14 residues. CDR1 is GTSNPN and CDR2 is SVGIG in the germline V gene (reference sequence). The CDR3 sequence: CAWSILRRGGTQYF. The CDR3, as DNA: TGTGCCTGGAGTATCCTGAGAAGGGGAGGGACCCAGTACTTC.

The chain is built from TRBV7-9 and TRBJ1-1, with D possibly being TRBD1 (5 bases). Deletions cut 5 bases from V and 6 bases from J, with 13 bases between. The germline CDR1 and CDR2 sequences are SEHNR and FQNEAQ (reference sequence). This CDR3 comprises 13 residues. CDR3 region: CASSTGRLAEAFF. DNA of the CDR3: TGTGCCAGCAGCACGGGACGGCTGGCTGAAGCTTTCTTT.

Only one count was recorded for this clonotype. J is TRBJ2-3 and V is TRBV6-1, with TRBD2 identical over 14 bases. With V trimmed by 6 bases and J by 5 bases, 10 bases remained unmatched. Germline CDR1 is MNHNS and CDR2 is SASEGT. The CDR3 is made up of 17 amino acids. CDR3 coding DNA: TGTGCCAGCAGCCTAAGACTAGCGGGGGGGCGGGGAGATACGCAGTATTTT. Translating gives CASSLRLAGGRGDTQYF.

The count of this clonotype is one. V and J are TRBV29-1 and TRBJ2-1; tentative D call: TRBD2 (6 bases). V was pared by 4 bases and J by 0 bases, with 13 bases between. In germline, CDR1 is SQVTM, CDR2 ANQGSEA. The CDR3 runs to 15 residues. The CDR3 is CSVVGVADSYNEQFF. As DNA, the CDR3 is TGCAGCGTTGTAGGGGTAGCGGACTCCTACAATGAGCAGTTCTTC.

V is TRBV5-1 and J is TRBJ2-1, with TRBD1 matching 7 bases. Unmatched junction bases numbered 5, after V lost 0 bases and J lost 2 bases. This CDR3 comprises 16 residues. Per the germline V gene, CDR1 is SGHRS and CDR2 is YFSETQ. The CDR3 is CASSLAQGVTYNEQFF. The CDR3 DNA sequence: TGCGCCAGCAGCTTGGCCCAGGGGGTTACCTACAATGAGCAGTTCTTC. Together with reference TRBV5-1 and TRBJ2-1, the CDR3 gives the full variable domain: KAGVTQTPRYLIKTRGQQVTLSCSPISGHRSVSWYQQTPGQGLQFLFEYFSETQRNKGNFPGRFSGRQFSNSRSEMNVSTLELGDSALYLCASSLAQGVTYNEQFFGPGTRLTVL.

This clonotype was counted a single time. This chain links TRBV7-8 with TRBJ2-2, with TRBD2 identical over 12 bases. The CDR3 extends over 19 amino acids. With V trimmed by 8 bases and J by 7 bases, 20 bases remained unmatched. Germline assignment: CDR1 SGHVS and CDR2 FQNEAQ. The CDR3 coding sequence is TGTGCCAGCGGCTCATTGATCAGGGCTAGCGGGGGGGCCGGCGGGGAGCTGTTTTTT. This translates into CASGSLIRASGGAGGELFF.

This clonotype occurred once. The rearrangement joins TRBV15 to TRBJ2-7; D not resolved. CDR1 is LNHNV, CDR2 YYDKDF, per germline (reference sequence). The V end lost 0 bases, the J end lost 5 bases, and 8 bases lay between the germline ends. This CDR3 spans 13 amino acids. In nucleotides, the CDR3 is TGTGCCACCAGCAGAGAACGGAAGGACGAGCAGTACTTC. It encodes CATSRERKDEQYF.

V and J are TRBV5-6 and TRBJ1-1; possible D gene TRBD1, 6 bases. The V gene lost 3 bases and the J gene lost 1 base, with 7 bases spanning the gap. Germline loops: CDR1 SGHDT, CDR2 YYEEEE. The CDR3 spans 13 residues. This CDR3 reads CASSSTGNTEAFF. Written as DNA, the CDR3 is TGTGCCAGCAGCTCGACAGGGAACACTGAAGCTTTCTTT. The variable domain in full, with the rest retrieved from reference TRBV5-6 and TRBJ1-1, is DAGVTQSPTHLIKTRGQQVTLRCSPKSGHDTVSWYQQALGQGPQFIFQYYEEEERQRGNFPDRFSGHQFPNYSSELNVNALLLGDSALYLCASSSTGNTEAFFGQGTRLTVV.

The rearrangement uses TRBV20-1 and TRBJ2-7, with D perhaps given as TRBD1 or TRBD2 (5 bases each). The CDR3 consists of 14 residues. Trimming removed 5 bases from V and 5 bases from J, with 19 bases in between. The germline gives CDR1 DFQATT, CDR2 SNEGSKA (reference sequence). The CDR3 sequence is CSAPGTAKRHEQYF. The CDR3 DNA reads TGCAGTGCTCCCGGGACCGCTAAGAGGCACGAGCAGTACTTC.

CDR3 region: CASSQGRGQGPNTEAFF. The CDR3 DNA reads TGTGCCAGCAGCCAAGGGAGGGGACAGGGGCCGAACACTGAAGCTTTCTTT. The chain has TRBV3-1 and TRBJ1-1; 10 bases fit TRBD1. Looked up from germline, CDR1 is LGHDT and CDR2 is YNNKEL (reference sequence). The V gene end was trimmed by 1 base and the J gene end by 1 base; junction bases not matched to a gene: 6. This CDR3 comprises 17 residues.

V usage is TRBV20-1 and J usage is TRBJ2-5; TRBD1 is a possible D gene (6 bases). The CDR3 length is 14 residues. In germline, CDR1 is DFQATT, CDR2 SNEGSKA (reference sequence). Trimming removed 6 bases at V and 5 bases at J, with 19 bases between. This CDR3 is CSAIGQSLGETQYF. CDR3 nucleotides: TGCAGTGCCATTGGACAGTCCCTGGGGGAGACCCAGTACTTC.

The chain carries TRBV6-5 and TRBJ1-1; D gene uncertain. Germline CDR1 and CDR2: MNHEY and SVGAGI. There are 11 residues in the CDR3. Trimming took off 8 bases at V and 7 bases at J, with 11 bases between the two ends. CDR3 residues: CASGRGDEAFF. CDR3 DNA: TGTGCCAGCGGCCGAGGAGATGAAGCTTTCTTT.

The CDR3 here is CASSPSPVGNTEAFF. In nucleotides, the CDR3 is TGTGCCAGCTCACCATCCCCCGTAGGGAACACTGAAGCTTTCTTT. The gene calls are TRBV18 and TRBJ1-1; no definite D call. V lost 2 bases to trimming and J lost 1 base, with 11 bases between them. Germline V gives CDR1 KGHSH, CDR2 LQKENI. CDR3 size: 15 residues.

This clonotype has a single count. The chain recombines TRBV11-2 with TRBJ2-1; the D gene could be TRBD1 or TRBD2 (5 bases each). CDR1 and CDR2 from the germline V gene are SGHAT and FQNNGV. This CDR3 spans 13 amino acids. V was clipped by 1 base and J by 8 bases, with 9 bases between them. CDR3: CASSLGVGDEQFF. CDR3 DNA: TGTGCCAGCAGCTTAGGGGTGGGGGATGAGCAGTTCTTC.

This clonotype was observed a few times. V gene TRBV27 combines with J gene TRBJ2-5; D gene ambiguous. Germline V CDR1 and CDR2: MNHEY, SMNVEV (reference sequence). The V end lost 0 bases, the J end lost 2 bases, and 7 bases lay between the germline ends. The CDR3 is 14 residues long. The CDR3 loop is CASSLSTTQETQYF. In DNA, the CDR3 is TGTGCCAGCAGTTTATCTACTACACAAGAGACCCAGTACTTC.

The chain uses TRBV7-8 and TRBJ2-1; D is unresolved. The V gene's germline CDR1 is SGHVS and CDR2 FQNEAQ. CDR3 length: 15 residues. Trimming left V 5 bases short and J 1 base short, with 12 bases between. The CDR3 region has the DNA TGTGCCAGCAGCGTACCCCGCACGTCCTACAATGAGCAGTTCTTC. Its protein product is CASSVPRTSYNEQFF.

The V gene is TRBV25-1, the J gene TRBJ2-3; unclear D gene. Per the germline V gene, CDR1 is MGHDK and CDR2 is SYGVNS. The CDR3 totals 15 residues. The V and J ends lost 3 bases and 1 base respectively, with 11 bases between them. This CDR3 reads CASSETGFRTDTQYF. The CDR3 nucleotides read TGTGCCAGCAGTGAGACGGGTTTCCGCACAGATACGCAGTATTTT.

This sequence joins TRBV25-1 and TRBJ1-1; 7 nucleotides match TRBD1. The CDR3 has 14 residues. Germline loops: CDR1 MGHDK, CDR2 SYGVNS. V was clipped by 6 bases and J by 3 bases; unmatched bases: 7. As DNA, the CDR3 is TGTGCCAGCAGAATCGGGACAGCCTACACTGAAGCTTTCTTT. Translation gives CASRIGTAYTEAFF.

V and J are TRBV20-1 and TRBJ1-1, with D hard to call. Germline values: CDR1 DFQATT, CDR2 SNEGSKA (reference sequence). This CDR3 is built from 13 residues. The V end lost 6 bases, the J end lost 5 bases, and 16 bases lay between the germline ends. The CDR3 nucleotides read TGCAGTGCGAGTCGTGGAGGGCCTACTGAAGCTTTCTTT. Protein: CSASRGGPTEAFF.

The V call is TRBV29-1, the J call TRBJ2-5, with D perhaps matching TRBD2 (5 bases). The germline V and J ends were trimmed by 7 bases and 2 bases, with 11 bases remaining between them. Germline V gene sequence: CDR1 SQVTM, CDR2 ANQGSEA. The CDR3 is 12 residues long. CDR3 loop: CSANGIQETQYF. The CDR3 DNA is TGCAGCGCTAACGGGATTCAAGAGACCCAGTACTTC.